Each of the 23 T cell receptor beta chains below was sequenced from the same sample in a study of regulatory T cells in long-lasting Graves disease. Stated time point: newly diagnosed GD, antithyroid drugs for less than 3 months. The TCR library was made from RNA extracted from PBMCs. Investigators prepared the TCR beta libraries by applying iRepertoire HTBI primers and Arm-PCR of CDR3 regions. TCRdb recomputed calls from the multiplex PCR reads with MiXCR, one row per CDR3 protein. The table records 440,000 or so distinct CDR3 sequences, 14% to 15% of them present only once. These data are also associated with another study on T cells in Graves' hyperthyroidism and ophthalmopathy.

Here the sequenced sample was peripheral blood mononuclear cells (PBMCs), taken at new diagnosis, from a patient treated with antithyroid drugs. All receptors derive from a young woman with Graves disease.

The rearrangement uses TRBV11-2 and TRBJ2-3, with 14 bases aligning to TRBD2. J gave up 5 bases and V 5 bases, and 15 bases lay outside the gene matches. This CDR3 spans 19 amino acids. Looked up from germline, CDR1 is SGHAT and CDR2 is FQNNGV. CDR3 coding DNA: TGTGCCAGCAGCGCTAGGGGAGGGACTAGCGGGAGCGGAGAAGATACGCAGTATTTT. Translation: CASSARGGTSGSGEDTQYF.

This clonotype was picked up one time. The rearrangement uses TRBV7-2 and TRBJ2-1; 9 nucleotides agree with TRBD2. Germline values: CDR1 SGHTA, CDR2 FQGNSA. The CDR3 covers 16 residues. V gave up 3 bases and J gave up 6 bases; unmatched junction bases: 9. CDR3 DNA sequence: TGTGCCAGCAGCTTTACTGGGACTAGCAGACCCAATGAGCAGTTCTTC. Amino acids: CASSFTGTSRPNEQFF.

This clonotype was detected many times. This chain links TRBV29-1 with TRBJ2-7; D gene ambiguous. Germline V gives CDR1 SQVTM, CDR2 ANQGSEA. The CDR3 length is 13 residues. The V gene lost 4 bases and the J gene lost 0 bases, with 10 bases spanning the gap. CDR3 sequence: CSVVFVDSYEQYF. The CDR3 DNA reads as TGCAGCGTTGTGTTTGTCGACTCCTACGAGCAGTACTTC.

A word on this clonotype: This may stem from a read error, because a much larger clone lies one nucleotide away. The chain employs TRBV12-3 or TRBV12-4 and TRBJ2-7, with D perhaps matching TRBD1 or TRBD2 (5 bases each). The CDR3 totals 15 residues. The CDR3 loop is CASGFLSRGTHEQYF. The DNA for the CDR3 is TGTGCCAGCGGTTTTCTGAGCCGTGGGACCCACGAGCAGTACTTC.

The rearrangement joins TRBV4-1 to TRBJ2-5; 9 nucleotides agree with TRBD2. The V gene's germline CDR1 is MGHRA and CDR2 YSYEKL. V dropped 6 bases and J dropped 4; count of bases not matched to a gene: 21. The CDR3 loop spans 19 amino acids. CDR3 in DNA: TGCGCCAGCAGGGGACTAGGGACTAGCCGGAGGGCCGGAGGAGAGACCCAGTACTTC. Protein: CASRGLGTSRRAGGETQYF.

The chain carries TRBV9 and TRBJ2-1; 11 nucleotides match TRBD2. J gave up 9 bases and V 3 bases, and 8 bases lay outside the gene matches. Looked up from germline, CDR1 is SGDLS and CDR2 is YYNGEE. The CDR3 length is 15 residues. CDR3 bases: TGTGCCAGCAGCGATCCTAGCGGGAGGAGGGGTGAGCAGTTCTTC. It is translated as CASSDPSGRRGEQFF.

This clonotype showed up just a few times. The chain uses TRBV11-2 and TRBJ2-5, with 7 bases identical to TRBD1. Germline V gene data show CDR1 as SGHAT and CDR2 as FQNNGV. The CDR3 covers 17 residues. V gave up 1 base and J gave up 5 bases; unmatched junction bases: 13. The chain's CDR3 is CASSLGPTQGPDETQYF. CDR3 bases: TGTGCCAGCAGCTTAGGTCCCACACAGGGGCCGGATGAGACCCAGTACTTC.

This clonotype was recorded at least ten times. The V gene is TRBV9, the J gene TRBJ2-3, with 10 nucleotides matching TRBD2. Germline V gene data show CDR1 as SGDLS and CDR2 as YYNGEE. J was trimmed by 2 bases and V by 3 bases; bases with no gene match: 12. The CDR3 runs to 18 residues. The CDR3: CASSAGVAGGGDTDTQYF. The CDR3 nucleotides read TGTGCCAGCAGCGCCGGGGTAGCGGGAGGCGGGGACACAGATACGCAGTATTTT.

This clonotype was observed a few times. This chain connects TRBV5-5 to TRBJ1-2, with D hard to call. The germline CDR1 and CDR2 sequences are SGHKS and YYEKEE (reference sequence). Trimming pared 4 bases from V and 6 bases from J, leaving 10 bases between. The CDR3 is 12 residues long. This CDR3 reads CASSLLANGYTF. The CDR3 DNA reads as TGTGCCAGCAGCCTGCTGGCTAATGGCTACACCTTC.

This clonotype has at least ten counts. CDR3: CASVSQSSYNSPLHF. The CDR3 DNA is TGTGCCAGCGTCTCACAGAGCTCCTATAATTCACCCCTCCACTTT. The rearrangement uses TRBV2 and TRBJ1-6; D ambiguous. CDR1 SNHLY and CDR2 FYNNEI come from the germline V gene. The ends were cut back, 8 bases at V and 0 bases at J, with 11 bases in the middle. The CDR3 consists of 15 residues.

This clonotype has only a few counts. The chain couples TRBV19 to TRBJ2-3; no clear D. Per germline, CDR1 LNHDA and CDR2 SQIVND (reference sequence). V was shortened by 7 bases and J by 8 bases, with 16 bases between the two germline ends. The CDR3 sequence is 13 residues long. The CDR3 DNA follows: TGTGCCAGTACCCCAGGTCAGGAGACTACGCAGTATTTT. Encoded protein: CASTPGQETTQYF.

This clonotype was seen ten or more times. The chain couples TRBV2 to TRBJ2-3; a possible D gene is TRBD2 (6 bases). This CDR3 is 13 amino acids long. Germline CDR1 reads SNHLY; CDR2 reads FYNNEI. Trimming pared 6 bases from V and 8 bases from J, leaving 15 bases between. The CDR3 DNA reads TGTGCCAGCAGACCGACTAGTTCGGGTACGCAGTATTTT. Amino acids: CASRPTSSGTQYF.

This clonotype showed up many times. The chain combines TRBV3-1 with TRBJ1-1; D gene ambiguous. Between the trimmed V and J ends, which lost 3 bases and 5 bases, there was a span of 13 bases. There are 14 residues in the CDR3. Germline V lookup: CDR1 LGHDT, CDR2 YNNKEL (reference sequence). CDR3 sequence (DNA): TGTGCCAGCAGCCAGGGCACCCCGGGGACTGAAGCTTTCTTT. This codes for CASSQGTPGTEAFF. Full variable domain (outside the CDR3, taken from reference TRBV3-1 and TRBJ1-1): DTAVSQTPKYLVTQMGNDKSIKCEQNLGHDTMYWYKQDSKKFLKIMFSYNNKELIINETVPNRFSPKSPDKAHLNLHINSLELGDSAVYFCASSQGTPGTEAFFGQGTRLTVV.

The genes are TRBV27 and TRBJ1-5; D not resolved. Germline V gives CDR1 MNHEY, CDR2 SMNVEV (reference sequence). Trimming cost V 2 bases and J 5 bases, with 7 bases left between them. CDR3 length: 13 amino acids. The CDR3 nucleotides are TGTGCCAGCAGTTTACTCCCCTATCAGCCCCAGCATTTT. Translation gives CASSLLPYQPQHF.

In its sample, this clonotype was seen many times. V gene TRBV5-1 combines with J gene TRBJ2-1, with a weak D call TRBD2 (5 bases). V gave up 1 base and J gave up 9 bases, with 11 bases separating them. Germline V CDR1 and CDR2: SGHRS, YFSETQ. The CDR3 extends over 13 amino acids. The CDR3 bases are TGCGCCAGCAGCTTGCCAGTCGGGATTGAGCAGTTCTTC. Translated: CASSLPVGIEQFF.

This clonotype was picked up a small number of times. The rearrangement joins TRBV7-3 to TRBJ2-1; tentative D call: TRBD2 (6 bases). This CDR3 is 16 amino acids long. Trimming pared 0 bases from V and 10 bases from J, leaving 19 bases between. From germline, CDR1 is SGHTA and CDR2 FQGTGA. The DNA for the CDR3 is TGTGCCAGCAGCTTAACGGTAGGAGGGCCGGAGGAGGAGCAGTTCTTC. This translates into CASSLTVGGPEEEQFF.

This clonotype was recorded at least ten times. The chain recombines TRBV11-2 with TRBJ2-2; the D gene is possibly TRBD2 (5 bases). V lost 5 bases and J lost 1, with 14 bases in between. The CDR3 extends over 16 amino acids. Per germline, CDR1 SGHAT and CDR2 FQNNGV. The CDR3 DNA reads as TGTGCCAGCAGCCCTCGAACGGGGTGGAACACCGGGGAGCTGTTTTTT. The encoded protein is CASSPRTGWNTGELFF. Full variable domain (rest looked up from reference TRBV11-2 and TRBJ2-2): EAGVAQSPRYKIIEKRQSVAFWCNPISGHATLYWYQQILGQGPKLLIQFQNNGVVDDSQLPKDRFSAERLKGVDSTLKIQPAKLEDSAVYLCASSPRTGWNTGELFFGEGSRLTVL.

CDR3 loop: CSVTTSGPYEQYF. DNA for the CDR3: TGCAGCGTAACTACTAGCGGGCCCTACGAGCAGTACTTC. The chain links TRBV29-1 to TRBJ2-7; 9 bases line up with TRBD2. This CDR3 comprises 13 residues. V shed 6 bases, J shed 2 bases, and the junction held 5 bases outside the gene matches. Germline CDR1 is SQVTM and CDR2 is ANQGSEA.

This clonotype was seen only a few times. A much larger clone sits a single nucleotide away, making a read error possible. The CDR3 is CASSEGAGALYNEQFF. DNA for the CDR3: TGTGCCAGCAGTGAAGGAGCGGGAGCCCTCTACAATGAGCAGTTCTTC. The chain employs TRBV2 and TRBJ2-1, with TRBD2 matching over 8 bases. V lost 1 base, J lost 3 bases, and 5 bases stayed unmatched. The length of the CDR3 is 16 residues. Germline-derived CDR1 and CDR2 are SNHLY and FYNNEI.

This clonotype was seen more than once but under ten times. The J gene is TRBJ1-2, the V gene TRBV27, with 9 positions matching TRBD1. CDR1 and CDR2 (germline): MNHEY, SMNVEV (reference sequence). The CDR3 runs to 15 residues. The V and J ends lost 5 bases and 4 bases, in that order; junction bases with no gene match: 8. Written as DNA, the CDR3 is TGTGCCAGCAGTCCAAAGCTGACAGGGGGCTATGGCTACACCTTC. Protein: CASSPKLTGGYGYTF.

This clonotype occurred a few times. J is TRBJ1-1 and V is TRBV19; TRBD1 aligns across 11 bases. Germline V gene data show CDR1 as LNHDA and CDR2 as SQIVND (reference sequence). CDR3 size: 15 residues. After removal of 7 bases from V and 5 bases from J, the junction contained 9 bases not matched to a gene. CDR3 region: CASNEDRGRKTEAFF. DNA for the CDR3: TGTGCCAGTAATGAGGACAGGGGGCGGAAAACTGAAGCTTTCTTT.

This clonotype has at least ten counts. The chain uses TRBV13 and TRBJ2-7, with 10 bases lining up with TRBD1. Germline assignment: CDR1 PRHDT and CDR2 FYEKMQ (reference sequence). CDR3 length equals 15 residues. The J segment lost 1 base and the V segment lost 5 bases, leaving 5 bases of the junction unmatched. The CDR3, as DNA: TGTGCCAGCAGCGGTGGACAGGGGGTTTCCTACGAGCAGTACTTC. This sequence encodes CASSGGQGVSYEQYF.

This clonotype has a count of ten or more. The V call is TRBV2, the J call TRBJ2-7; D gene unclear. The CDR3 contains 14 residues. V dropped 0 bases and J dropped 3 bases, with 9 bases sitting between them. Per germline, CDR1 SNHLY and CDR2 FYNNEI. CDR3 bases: TGTGCCAGCAGTGAAGCGGCCATCAACTACGAGCAGTACTTC. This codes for CASSEAAINYEQYF.